The rows below give T cell receptor beta chains drawn from one sample of a study of post-analysis software for immune sequencing data. TCRdb fed the PCR reads into MiXCR, producing one record per CDR3 protein. Here the sample spans roughly 670,000 distinct CDR3 sequences, 55% to 60% being singletons. The sequenced sample was blood. Source of these receptors: a girl aged 2-9 years with multiple sclerosis. The CDR3 runs from the conserved cysteine through the conserved F or W. Fields, in order: D gene, V gene, CDR3 length, J gene, clone size, CDR3 DNA, CDR3 protein. A D gene is named only where the DNA matches it firmly. Clone sizes are given selectively: once, few, many, or a class where the clone is expanded.

D gene: TRBD2; V gene: TRBV29-1; CDR3 length: 13; J gene: TRBJ2-5; clone size: few; CDR3 DNA: TGCAGCGTTGCGGGGGGATTGCGAGAGACCCAGTACTTC; CDR3 protein: CSVAGGLRETQYF
D gene: NA; V gene: TRBV7-3; CDR3 length: 13; J gene: TRBJ2-7; clone size: few; CDR3 DNA: TGTGCCAGCAGCTTAGGGCAAGAATACGAGCAGTACTTC; CDR3 protein: CASSLGQEYEQYF
D gene: NA; V gene: TRBV29-1; CDR3 length: 12; J gene: TRBJ1-2; clone size: NA; CDR3 DNA: TGCAGCTTTGGAGACAGGCAAGGGGGCTACACCTTC; CDR3 protein: CSFGDRQGGYTF
D gene: NA; V gene: TRBV20-1; CDR3 length: 11; J gene: TRBJ2-1; clone size: once; CDR3 DNA: TGCAGTGCTAATATTGACAATGAGCAGTTCTTC; CDR3 protein: CSANIDNEQFF
D gene: NA; V gene: TRBV20-1; CDR3 length: 12; J gene: TRBJ2-1; clone size: NA; CDR3 DNA: TGCAGTGCTTTACAGGGACTTGGTGAGCAGTTCTTC; CDR3 protein: CSALQGLGEQFF
D gene: NA; V gene: TRBV7-3; CDR3 length: 14; J gene: TRBJ2-1; clone size: few; CDR3 DNA: TGTGCCAGCAGCTTAACGTTGGCGTACAATGAGCAGTTCTTC; CDR3 protein: CASSLTLAYNEQFF
D gene: NA; V gene: TRBV5-6; CDR3 length: 14; J gene: TRBJ1-1; clone size: NA; CDR3 DNA: TGTGCCAGCAGCTTGATTTTGGGGGACATGGAAGCTTTCTTT; CDR3 protein: CASSLILGDMEAFF
D gene: NA; V gene: TRBV20-1; CDR3 length: 13; J gene: TRBJ1-2; clone size: NA; CDR3 DNA: TGCAGTGCCTCAAGCAGGGACGGCTATGGCTACACCTTC; CDR3 protein: CSASSRDGYGYTF
D gene: TRBD2; V gene: TRBV20-1; CDR3 length: 16; J gene: TRBJ2-1; clone size: NA; CDR3 DNA: TGCAGTGCTAGAGATAGGCTAGCGGGGGGTAGGTATGAGCAGTTCTTC; CDR3 protein: CSARDRLAGGRYEQFF
D gene: NA; V gene: TRBV7-2; CDR3 length: 16; J gene: TRBJ2-1; clone size: once; CDR3 DNA: TGTGCCAGCAGTCCCCCCGGACAGTCAAGCTACAATGAGCAGTTCTTC; CDR3 protein: CASSPPGQSSYNEQFF
D gene: NA; V gene: TRBV2; CDR3 length: 17; J gene: TRBJ2-1; clone size: NA; CDR3 DNA: TGTGCCAGCAACAAGGGGCTGGGGGGCCGCTCCTACAATGAACAGTTCTTC; CDR3 protein: CASNKGLGGRSYNEQFF